The T cell receptor (beta chain) under discussion was sequenced for a study of blood T cell repertoires in COVID-19. In the authors' methods: Cell counts per sample came from amplifying reference gene primers. Assay used: immunoSEQ multiplex PCR; TCRdb lists only in-frame clones, some missing. V, J and clone size are those of that table, while D and trimming were read from the DNA. The profile shows 150,000 to 200,000 clones, 80% to 85% of them singletons. The CDR3 runs to 15 residues. Germline values: CDR1 KGHSH, CDR2 LQKENI. A word on this clone: At one end, the junction sequence differs from germline, possibly due to a read error.

The chain carries TRBV18 and TRBJ1-2; 9 bases match TRBD1. The sample was peripheral blood. The TCR comes from a woman in her seventies with COVID-19, enrolled during active disease. This CDR3 reads CASLPSQGAVYGYTF. DNA for the CDR3: TGTGCCAGCTTACCATCACAGGGGGCCGTCTATGGCTACACCTTC.